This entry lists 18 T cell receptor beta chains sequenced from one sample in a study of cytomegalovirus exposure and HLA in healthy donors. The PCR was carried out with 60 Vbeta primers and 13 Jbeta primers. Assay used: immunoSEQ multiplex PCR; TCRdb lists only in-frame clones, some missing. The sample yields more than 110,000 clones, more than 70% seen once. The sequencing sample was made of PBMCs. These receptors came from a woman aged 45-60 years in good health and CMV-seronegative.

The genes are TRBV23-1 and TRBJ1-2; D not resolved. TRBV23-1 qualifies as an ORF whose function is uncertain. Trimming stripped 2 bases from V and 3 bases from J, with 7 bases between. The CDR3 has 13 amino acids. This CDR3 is CASSQEGDYGYTF. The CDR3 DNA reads TGCGCCAGCAGTCAAGAAGGAGACTATGGCTACACCTTC.

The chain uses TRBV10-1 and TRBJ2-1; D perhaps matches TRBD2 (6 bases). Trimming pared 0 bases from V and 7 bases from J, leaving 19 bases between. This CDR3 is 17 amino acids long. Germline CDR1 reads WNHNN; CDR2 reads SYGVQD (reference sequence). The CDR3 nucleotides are TGCGCCAGCAGTGAGTCGCCGGCTAGCGTCGACCGGAATGAGCAGTTCTTC. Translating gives CASSESPASVDRNEQFF.

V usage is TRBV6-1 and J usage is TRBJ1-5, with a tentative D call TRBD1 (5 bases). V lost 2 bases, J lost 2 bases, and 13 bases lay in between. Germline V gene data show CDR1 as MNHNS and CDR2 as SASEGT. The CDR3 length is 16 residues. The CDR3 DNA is TGTGCCAGCAGTGAATTTTTGGGGCCAGGCAATCAGCCCCAGCATTTT. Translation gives CASSEFLGPGNQPQHF.

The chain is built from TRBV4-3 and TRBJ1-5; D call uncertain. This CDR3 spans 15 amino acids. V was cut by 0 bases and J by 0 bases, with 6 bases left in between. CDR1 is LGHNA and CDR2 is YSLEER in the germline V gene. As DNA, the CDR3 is TGCGCCAGCAGCCAAGACGGTTATAGCAATCAGCCCCAGCATTTT. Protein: CASSQDGYSNQPQHF.

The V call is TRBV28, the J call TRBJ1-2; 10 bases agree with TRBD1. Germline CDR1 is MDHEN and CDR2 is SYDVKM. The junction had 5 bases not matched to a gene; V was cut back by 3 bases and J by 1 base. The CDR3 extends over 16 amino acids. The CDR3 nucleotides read TGTGCCAGCAGTTTCCGGACAGGGGGAGATAACTATGGCTACACCTTC. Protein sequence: CASSFRTGGDNYGYTF.

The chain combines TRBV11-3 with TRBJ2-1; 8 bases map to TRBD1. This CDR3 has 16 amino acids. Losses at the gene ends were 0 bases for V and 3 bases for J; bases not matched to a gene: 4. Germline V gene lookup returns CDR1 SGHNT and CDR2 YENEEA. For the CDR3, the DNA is TGTGCCAGCAGCTTAGAGGACAGGGTGGGCTACAATGAGCAGTTCTTC. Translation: CASSLEDRVGYNEQFF.

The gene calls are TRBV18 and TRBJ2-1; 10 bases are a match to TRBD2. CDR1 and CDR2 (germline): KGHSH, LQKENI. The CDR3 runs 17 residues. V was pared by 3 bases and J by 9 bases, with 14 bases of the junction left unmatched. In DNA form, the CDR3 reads TGTGCCAGCTCACCGGTAGCGGGGGGCCTAGGATCGGGTGAGCAGTTCTTC. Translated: CASSPVAGGLGSGEQFF.

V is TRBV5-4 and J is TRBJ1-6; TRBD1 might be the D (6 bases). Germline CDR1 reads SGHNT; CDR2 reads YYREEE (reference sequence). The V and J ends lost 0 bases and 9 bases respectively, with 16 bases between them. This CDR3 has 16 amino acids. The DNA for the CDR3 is TGTGCCAGCAGCTTGGAACAGACAGGCTTGGCTTCACCCCTCCACTTT. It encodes CASSLEQTGLASPLHF.

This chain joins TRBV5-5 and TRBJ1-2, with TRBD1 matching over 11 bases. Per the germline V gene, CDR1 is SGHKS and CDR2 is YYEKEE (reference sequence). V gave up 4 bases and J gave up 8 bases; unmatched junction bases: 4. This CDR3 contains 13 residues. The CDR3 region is CASSPGTGGGYTF. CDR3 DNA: TGTGCCAGCAGCCCCGGGACAGGGGGAGGCTACACCTTC.

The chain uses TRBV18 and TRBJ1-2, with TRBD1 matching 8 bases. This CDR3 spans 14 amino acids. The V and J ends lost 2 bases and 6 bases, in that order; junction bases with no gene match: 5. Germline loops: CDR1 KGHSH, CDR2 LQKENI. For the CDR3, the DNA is TGTGCCAGCTCACCAGGACAGGGTATCGATGGCTACACCTTC. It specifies CASSPGQGIDGYTF.

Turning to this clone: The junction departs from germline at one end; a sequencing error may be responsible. The CDR3, as DNA: TGTGCTAGCAGCTTAGCGGCAGGGGTGAACACCGGGGAGCTGTTTTTT. Translation: CASSLAAGVNTGELFF. The chain combines TRBV7-7 with TRBJ2-2; D tentatively fits TRBD1 or TRBD2 (6 bases each). Per germline, CDR1 SSHAT and CDR2 FNYEAQ (reference sequence). This CDR3 has 16 amino acids.

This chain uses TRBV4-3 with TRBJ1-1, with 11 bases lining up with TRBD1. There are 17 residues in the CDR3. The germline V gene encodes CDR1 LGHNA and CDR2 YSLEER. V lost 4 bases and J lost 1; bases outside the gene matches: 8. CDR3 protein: CASSLTRTGGWNTEAFF. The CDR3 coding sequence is TGCGCCAGCAGCCTAACTCGGACAGGGGGCTGGAACACTGAAGCTTTCTTT.

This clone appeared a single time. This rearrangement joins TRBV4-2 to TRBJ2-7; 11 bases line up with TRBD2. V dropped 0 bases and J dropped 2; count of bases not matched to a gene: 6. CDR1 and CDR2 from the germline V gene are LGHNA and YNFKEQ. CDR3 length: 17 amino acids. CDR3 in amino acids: CASSQESGTSGTYEQYF. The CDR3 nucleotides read TGTGCCAGCAGCCAAGAGTCAGGGACTAGCGGAACCTACGAGCAGTACTTC.

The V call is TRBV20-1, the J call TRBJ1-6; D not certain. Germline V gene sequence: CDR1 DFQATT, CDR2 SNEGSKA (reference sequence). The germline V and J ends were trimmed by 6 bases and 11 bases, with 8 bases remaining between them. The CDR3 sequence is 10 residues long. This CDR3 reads CSAPFPPLHF. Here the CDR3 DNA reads TGCAGTGCCCCTTTCCCACCCCTCCACTTT.

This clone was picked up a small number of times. As DNA, the CDR3 is TGTGCCAGCAGCGTCGTTTCAGGGATGAACACCGGGGAGCTGTTTTTT. This gives the protein CASSVVSGMNTGELFF. This chain connects TRBV9 to TRBJ2-2, with D perhaps matching TRBD1 (5 bases). The CDR3 has 16 residues. The germline gives CDR1 SGDLS, CDR2 YYNGEE. V shed 2 bases and J shed 1 base, with 12 bases lying between them.

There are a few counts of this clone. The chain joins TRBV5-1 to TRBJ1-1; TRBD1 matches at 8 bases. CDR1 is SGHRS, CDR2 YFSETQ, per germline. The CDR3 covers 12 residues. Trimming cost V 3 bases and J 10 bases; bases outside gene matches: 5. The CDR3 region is CASSSQGGGAFF. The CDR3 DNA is TGCGCCAGCAGCTCACAGGGGGGGGGAGCTTTCTTT.

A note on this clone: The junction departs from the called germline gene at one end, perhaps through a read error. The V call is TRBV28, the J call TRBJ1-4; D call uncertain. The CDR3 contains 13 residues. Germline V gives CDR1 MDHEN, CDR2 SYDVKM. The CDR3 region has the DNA TGTGCCAGCAGTTACCGCTGGACTGCCACAATCATTTTT. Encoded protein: CASSYRWTATIIF.

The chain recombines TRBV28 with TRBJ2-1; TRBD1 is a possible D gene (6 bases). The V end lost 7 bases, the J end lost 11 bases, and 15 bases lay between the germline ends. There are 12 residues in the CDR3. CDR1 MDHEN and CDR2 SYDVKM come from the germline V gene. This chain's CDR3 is CASTPPRGKQFF. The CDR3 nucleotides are TGTGCCAGCACCCCCCCCAGGGGAAAGCAGTTCTTC.